Listed below are T cell receptor beta chains from one sample, sequenced in a study of shared clonotypes between healthy human individuals. TCRdb keeps only in-frame clones here, not all; method: immunoSEQ multiplex PCR. Found here are about 820,000 clones, 90% to 95% of them singletons; the top ten hold approximately 25%. The sequencing input was naive CD8+ T cells sorted from blood. These receptor sequences come from a young man in good health. Each CDR3 is given without its conserved first and last residue.

V gene: TRBV7-9; CDR3 protein: ASSAGQTGRNGELF
V gene: TRBV4-1; CDR3 protein: ASSHGTGSYEQY
V gene: TRBV5-6; CDR3 protein: ASSLRAGAEQY
V gene: TRBV30; CDR3 protein: AWSGPRDLSNQPQH
V gene: TRBV6-4; CDR3 protein: ASSVLAGGTDTQY
V gene: TRBV11-2; CDR3 protein: ASSLSFGPGELF
V gene: TRBV7-9; CDR3 protein: ASASGSKKETQY
V gene: TRBV11-2; CDR3 protein: ASSPVGGLPQETQY
V gene: TRBV7-9; CDR3 protein: ASSPILAGGGTDTQY
V gene: TRBV27; CDR3 protein: ASSFNDGVGEKLF